Detailed here is one T cell receptor (beta chain). The data were obtained in a study of blood T cell repertoires in COVID-19. Study-level information: The samples span acute and convalescent COVID-19 from the United States, Italy and Spain. The cDNA or gDNA used as material had been derived from T cells, B-cell-depleted T cells, or PBMCs.

V dropped 5 bases and J dropped 2; count of bases not matched to a gene: 5. Germline V lookup: CDR1 LNHDA, CDR2 SQIVND (reference sequence). The CDR3 extends over 14 amino acids. Per the original data handling: The assay estimated nucleated cells by amplifying reference gene primers. Sequencing used immunoSEQ multiplex PCR; TCRdb keeps in-frame clones, though not all of them. V and J calls and clone size are those listed in that table; D and trimming were worked out from the DNA. The repertoire holds under 70,000 clones, more than 75% seen once, with around 9.9% in the top ten. This receptor was identified in a woman younger than 35 with acute or convalescent COVID-19. The sample was peripheral blood. The V and J genes are TRBV19 and TRBJ1-2, with 7 positions matching TRBD1. CDR3 bases: TGTGCCAGTAGTCGGGACAGAGCCAACTATGGCTACACCTTC. Its translation: CASSRDRANYGYTF.